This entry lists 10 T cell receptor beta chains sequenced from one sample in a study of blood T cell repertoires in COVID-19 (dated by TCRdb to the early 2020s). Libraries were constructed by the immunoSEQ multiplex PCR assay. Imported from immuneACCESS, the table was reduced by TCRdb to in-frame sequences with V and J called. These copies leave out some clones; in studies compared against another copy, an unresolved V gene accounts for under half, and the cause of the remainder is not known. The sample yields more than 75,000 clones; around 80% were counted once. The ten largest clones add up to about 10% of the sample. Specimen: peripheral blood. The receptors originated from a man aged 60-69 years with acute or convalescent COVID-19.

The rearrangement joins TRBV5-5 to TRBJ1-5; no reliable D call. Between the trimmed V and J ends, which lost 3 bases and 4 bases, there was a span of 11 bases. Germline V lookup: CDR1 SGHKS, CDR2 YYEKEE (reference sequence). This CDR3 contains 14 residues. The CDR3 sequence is CASSSLPENQPQHF. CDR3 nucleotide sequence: TGTGCCAGCAGCTCCCTACCCGAGAATCAGCCCCAGCATTTT.

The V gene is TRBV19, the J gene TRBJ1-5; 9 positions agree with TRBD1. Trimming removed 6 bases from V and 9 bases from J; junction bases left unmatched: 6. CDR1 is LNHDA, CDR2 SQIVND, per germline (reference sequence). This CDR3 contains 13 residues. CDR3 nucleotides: TGTGCCAGTAGGGACAGGGGAGGATGGCCCCAGCATTTT. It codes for CASRDRGGWPQHF. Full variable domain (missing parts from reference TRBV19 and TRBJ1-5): DGGITQSPKYLFRKEGQNVTLSCEQNLNHDAMYWYRQDPGQGLRLIYYSQIVNDFQKGDIAEGYSVSREKKESFPLTVTSAQKNPTAFYLCASRDRGGWPQHFGDGTRLSIL.

The CDR3 nucleotides are TGTGCCAGCAGTGAAGACGGAGAGACCCAGTACTTC. Translation gives CASSEDGETQYF. The rearrangement joins TRBV6-1 to TRBJ2-5; D gene ambiguous. The V and J ends lost 1 base and 4 bases respectively, with 4 bases between them. The CDR3 runs to 12 residues. The germline CDR1 and CDR2 sequences are MNHNS and SASEGT.

The DNA of the CDR3 is TGTGCCAGCGCACGGGGGGATGGAAACACCATATATTTT. It translates to CASARGDGNTIYF. The V gene is TRBV27, the J gene TRBJ1-3, with a tentative D call TRBD1 (5 bases). This CDR3 has 13 amino acids. CDR1 MNHEY and CDR2 SMNVEV come from the germline V gene (reference sequence). V lost 8 bases and J 3 bases, leaving 11 bases between the germline ends.

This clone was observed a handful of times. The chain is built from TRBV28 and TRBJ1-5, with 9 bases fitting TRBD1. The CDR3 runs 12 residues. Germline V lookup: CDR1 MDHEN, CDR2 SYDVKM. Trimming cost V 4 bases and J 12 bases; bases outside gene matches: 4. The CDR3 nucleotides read TGTGCCAGCAGTTCCCCGGACAGGGGCCAGCATTTT. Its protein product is CASSSPDRGQHF.

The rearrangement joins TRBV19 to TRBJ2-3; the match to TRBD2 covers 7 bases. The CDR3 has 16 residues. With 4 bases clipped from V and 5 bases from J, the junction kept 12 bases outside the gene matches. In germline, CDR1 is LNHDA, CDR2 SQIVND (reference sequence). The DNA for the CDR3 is TGTGCCAGTAGTAAGGGCGTGAGCGGGGTTCAAGATACGCAGTATTTT. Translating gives CASSKGVSGVQDTQYF.

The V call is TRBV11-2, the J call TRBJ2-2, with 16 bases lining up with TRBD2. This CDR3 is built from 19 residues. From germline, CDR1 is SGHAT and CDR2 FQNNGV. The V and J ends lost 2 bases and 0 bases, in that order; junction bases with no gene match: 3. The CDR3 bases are TGTGCCAGCAGCTTACCGGGACTAGCGGGAGGGGCGAACACCGGGGAGCTGTTTTTT. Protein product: CASSLPGLAGGANTGELFF.

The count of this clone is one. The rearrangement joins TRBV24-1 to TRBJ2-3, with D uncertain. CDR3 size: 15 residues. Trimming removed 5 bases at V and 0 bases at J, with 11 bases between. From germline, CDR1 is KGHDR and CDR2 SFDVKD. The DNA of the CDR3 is TGTGCCACCAGTGCCTTCCGCGGCAGCACAGATACGCAGTATTTT. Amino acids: CATSAFRGSTDTQYF.

CDR3 DNA sequence: TGTGCCAGCAGTGGGGGACAGGGGTCGGGCAACCCCTACGAGCAGTACTTC. As protein: CASSGGQGSGNPYEQYF. The V and J genes are TRBV6-1 and TRBJ2-7; 10 nucleotides agree with TRBD1. With V trimmed by 4 bases and J by 2 bases, 11 bases remained unmatched. Germline V lookup: CDR1 MNHNS, CDR2 SASEGT. The CDR3 spans 17 residues.

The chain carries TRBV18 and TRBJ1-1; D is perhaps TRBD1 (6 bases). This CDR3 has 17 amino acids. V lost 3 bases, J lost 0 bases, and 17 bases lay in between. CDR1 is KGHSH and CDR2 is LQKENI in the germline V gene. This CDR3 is CASSPKRDIYMNTEAFF. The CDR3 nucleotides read TGTGCCAGCTCACCGAAACGGGACATTTACATGAACACTGAAGCTTTCTTT.